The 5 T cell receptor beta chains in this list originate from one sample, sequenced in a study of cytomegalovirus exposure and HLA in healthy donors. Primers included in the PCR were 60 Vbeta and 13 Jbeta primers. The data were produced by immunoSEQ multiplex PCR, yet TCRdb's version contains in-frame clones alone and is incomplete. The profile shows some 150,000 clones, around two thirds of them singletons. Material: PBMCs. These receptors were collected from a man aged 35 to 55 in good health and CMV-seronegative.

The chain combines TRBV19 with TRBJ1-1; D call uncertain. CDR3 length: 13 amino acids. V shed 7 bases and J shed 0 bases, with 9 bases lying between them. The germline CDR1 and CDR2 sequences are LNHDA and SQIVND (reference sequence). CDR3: CASMPQLNTEAFF. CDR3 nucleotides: TGTGCCAGTATGCCACAGCTGAACACTGAAGCTTTCTTT.

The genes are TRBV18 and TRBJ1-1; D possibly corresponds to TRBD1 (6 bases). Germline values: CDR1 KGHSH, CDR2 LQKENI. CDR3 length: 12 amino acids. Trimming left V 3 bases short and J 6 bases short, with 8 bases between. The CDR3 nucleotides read TGTGCCAGCTCACCTACAGGGCCTGAAGCTTTCTTT. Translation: CASSPTGPEAFF. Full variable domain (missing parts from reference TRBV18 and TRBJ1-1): NAGVMQNPRHLVRRRGQEARLRCSPMKGHSHVYWYRQLPEEGLKFMVYLQKENIIDESGMPKERFSAEFPKEGPSILRIQQVVRGDSAAYFCASSPTGPEAFFGQGTRLTVV.

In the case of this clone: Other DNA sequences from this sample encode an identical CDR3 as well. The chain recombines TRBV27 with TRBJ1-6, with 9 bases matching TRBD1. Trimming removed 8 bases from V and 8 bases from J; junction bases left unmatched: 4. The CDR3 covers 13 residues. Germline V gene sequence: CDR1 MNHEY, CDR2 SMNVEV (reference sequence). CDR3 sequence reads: CASGTGRDSPLHF. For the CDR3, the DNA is TGTGCCAGCGGGACAGGGAGAGATTCACCCCTCCACTTT.

This CDR3 is CASGSAGSEETQYF. In DNA, the CDR3 is TGTGCTAGTGGTTCCGCGGGTAGTGAAGAGACCCAGTACTTC. V and J are TRBV12-5 and TRBJ2-5, with D perhaps TRBD2 (5 bases). The CDR3 length is 14 residues. Germline lookup yields CDR1 LGHNT and CDR2 FRNRAP. Trimming left V 4 bases short and J 3 bases short, with 12 bases between.

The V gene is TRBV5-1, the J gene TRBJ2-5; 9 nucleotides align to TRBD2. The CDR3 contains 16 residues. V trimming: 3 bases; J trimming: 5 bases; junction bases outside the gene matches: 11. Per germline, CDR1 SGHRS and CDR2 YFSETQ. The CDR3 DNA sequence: TGCGCCAGCAGCTCTGGGGATAGCGGGGGCCAGGAGACCCAGTACTTC. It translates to CASSSGDSGGQETQYF.